The clone carrying this T cell receptor (beta chain) was counted once. The antigen is undetermined. The data belong to a study of T cell responses to AZD1222 COVID-19 vaccine. In germline, CDR1 is DFQATT, CDR2 SNEGSKA (reference sequence). The CDR3 runs 11 residues. V was shortened by 4 bases and J by 5 bases, with 6 bases between the two germline ends. Assay: immunoSEQ multiplex PCR; the TCRdb copy retains only in-frame clones and omits some. Here the sample spans 85,000 to 90,000 clones, roughly 91% being singletons. Study-wide findings and caveats: Every sample of the repertoires postdated the peak T cell response.

The chain carries TRBV20-1 and TRBJ2-1, with TRBD1 as a possible D gene (5 bases). The source material was peripheral blood, sampled 28 days after the second AZD1222 dose. The sequence came from an adult who received the AZD1222 COVID-19 vaccine. CDR3 in amino acids: CSAIGDNEQFF. CDR3 DNA: TGCAGTGCTATAGGGGACAATGAGCAGTTCTTC.